These 4 T cell receptor beta chains were all obtained from the same sample, sequenced in a study of blood T cell repertoires in COVID-19. The protocol was immunoSEQ multiplex PCR, while the TCRdb copy is restricted to in-frame clones and leaves out a portion. The sample holds 55,000 to 70,000 clones, roughly four fifths seen once. The sample comprised peripheral blood. Receptors were obtained from a woman aged 80 or older with acute or convalescent COVID-19.

The genes are TRBV12-3 or TRBV12-4 and TRBJ1-2, with D possibly matching TRBD1 (6 bases). Trimming took off 2 bases at V and 5 bases at J, with 9 bases between the two ends. The length of the CDR3 is 13 residues. CDR3 protein: CASSLRTEYGYTF. The CDR3, as DNA: TGTGCCAGCAGTTTAAGGACAGAGTATGGCTACACCTTC.

In the case of this clone: The junction does not match germline at one end; this may be a read error. In DNA, the CDR3 is TGTGCCAGCAGCTCCGGGTTCTCCTACGAGCAATACTTC. This encodes CASSSGFSYEQYF. The rearrangement links TRBV28 to TRBJ2-7; D is unresolved. Germline V gene data show CDR1 as MDHEN and CDR2 as SYDVKM. The CDR3 is 13 amino acids.

This clone was seen a few times. The chain is built from TRBV7-9 and TRBJ1-2; 7 bases match TRBD1. The V segment lost 1 base and the J segment 7 bases; nucleotides outside the gene matches: 3. The germline V gene has CDR1 SEHNR and CDR2 FQNEAQ (reference sequence). This CDR3 contains 13 residues. DNA for the CDR3: TGTGCCAGCAGCTTAGGACAGGGATTTGGCTACACCTTC. Encoded protein: CASSLGQGFGYTF.

The rearrangement links TRBV7-3 to TRBJ2-7, with TRBD1 as a possible D gene (7 bases). V gave up 2 bases and J gave up 6 bases, with 11 bases separating them. Germline V gene data show CDR1 as SGHTA and CDR2 as FQGTGA. This CDR3 is built from 13 residues. CDR3 region: CASSLQGGIEQYF. DNA of the CDR3: TGTGCCAGCAGCTTACAGGGGGGAATCGAGCAGTACTTC.